What follows is one T cell receptor (beta chain) and its context. The target antigen is unknown. TCR beta libraries carry UMIs added by 5'RACE template switching. TCRdb re-called the 5' RACE reads and gives one entry per CDR3 protein, without DNA. This sample's clone table lists about 460,000 distinct CDR3 sequences. This specimen comes from a study of T cells expressing NK-cell markers. The CDR3 spans 14 residues. Germline CDR1 DFQATT, CDR2 SNEGSKA (reference sequence). Whole-study results and caveats: HCMV specificity of expanded NKG2C+ T cell clones remained unclear.

Sequenced sample: blood T cells: a sorted CD56 or NKG2C T cell subset, CD4+ or CD8+ T cells, or bulk PBMC T cells (not recorded which). The chain carries TRBV20-1 and TRBJ2-3. The clonotype originates from a woman in her 50s in good health. CDR3 region: CSARNSEGTDTQYF.